Listed here are 31 T cell receptor beta chains from one sample, sequenced in a study of blood T cell repertoires in COVID-19. TCRdb's table, derived via immunoSEQ multiplex PCR, lists solely in-frame clones and lacks some. Found here are roughly 60,000 clones, around 87% of them singletons; the top ten hold more than 0.9%. Sequencing used peripheral blood. These receptors originate from a man aged 65 to 79 with acute or convalescent COVID-19.

The V gene is TRBV5-1, the J gene TRBJ2-5; 8 bases agree with TRBD2. Germline V gives CDR1 SGHRS, CDR2 YFSETQ. V dropped 0 bases and J dropped 1; count of bases not matched to a gene: 5. The CDR3 spans 16 residues. The CDR3 protein is CASSLVAGGIQETQYF. The CDR3 nucleotides read TGCGCCAGCAGCTTGGTGGCGGGGGGAATCCAAGAGACCCAGTACTTC. Together with reference TRBV5-1 and TRBJ2-5, the CDR3 gives the full variable domain: KAGVTQTPRYLIKTRGQQVTLSCSPISGHRSVSWYQQTPGQGLQFLFEYFSETQRNKGNFPGRFSGRQFSNSRSEMNVSTLELGDSALYLCASSLVAGGIQETQYFGPGTRLLVL.

The rearrangement links TRBV5-5 to TRBJ1-4; TRBD1 might be the D (6 bases). This CDR3 has 15 amino acids. V lost 4 bases and J lost 2, with 12 bases in between. The germline V gene encodes CDR1 SGHKS and CDR2 YYEKEE (reference sequence). CDR3 bases: TGTGCCAGCAGCAACACAGGGACCACTAATGAAAAACTGTTTTTT. It translates to CASSNTGTTNEKLFF.

The CDR3 region is CASSPATSGHSPLHF. CDR3 coding DNA: TGTGCCAGCAGCCCCGCTACATCGGGTCATTCACCCCTCCACTTT. The V call is TRBV3-1 (or the pseudogene TRBV3-2), the J call TRBJ1-6; D remains unclear. CDR1 is LGHDT, CDR2 YNNKEL, per germline (reference sequence). The CDR3 has 15 residues. V shed 4 bases and J shed 8 bases, with 15 bases lying between them.

The chain uses TRBV27 and TRBJ2-7; 9 positions agree with TRBD1. Trimming cost V 6 bases and J 0 bases; bases outside gene matches: 6. CDR1 MNHEY and CDR2 SMNVEV come from the germline V gene (reference sequence). This CDR3 region has 15 residues. The CDR3, as DNA: TGTGCCAGCAGGCAAGGACAGGGGAGCTCCTACGAGCAGTACTTC. It codes for CASRQGQGSSYEQYF.

This clone was recorded once. This chain connects TRBV5-1 to TRBJ2-7, with D unclear. The germline V gene has CDR1 SGHRS and CDR2 YFSETQ. V lost 0 bases and J lost 7, with 20 bases in between. The CDR3 spans 16 residues. In DNA, the CDR3 is TGCGCCAGCAGCTTGGGGTTTATTACAACAGACAAAGAGCAGTACTTC. The encoded protein is CASSLGFITTDKEQYF.

This chain joins TRBV6-5 and TRBJ2-1, with 7 bases aligning to TRBD2. This CDR3 spans 14 amino acids. Germline trimming cut 7 bases from V and 4 bases from J; bases unmatched to any gene: 7. Germline values: CDR1 MNHEY, CDR2 SVGAGI. CDR3: CASNRREGYNEQFF. Here the CDR3 DNA reads TGTGCCAGCAATCGTAGGGAGGGGTACAATGAGCAGTTCTTC.

The V call is TRBV18, the J call TRBJ2-1; D gene ambiguous. The CDR3 length is 13 residues. The germline gives CDR1 KGHSH, CDR2 LQKENI. V was clipped by 2 bases and J by 6 bases, with 8 bases between them. The chain's CDR3 is CASSPGLGNEQFF. The CDR3 DNA sequence: TGTGCCAGCTCACCAGGTCTCGGCAATGAGCAGTTCTTC.

The chain uses TRBV29-1 and TRBJ1-1; 10 nucleotides line up with TRBD1. The germline V gene encodes CDR1 SQVTM and CDR2 ANQGSEA. The ends lost 8 bases at V and 4 bases at J; junction bases unmatched: 4. The CDR3 runs to 12 residues. The CDR3 region is CSPRTGGTEAFF. CDR3 nucleotides: TGCAGCCCCCGGACAGGGGGCACTGAAGCTTTCTTT.

The chain links TRBV28 to TRBJ1-1, with D possibly TRBD1 on 5 matching bases. Trimming cost V 7 bases and J 0 bases, with 12 bases left between them. Per germline, CDR1 MDHEN and CDR2 SYDVKM. The CDR3 covers 14 residues. The CDR3 DNA is TGTGCCAGCACCAGTGACAGCTTGAACACTGAAGCTTTCTTT. Encoded protein: CASTSDSLNTEAFF.

V gene TRBV5-1 combines with J gene TRBJ2-7, with 9 bases identical to TRBD1. CDR1 is SGHRS and CDR2 is YFSETQ in the germline V gene. The CDR3 is 14 amino acids. V shed 5 bases and J 2 bases; nucleotides not matched to a gene: 5. DNA of the CDR3: TGCGCCAGCAGAACGGGACAGGGAACCTACGAGCAGTACTTC. Its translation: CASRTGQGTYEQYF.

This chain uses TRBV29-1 with TRBJ1-2; D gene uncertain. There are 14 residues in the CDR3. V shed 6 bases and J shed 2 bases, with 16 bases lying between them. Per germline, CDR1 SQVTM and CDR2 ANQGSEA. This chain's CDR3 is CSVAPWFGNYGYTF. The CDR3 DNA reads TGCAGCGTCGCACCGTGGTTCGGGAACTATGGCTACACCTTC.

This clone was counted between two and nine times. J is TRBJ2-7 and V is TRBV7-9; TRBD2 is a possible D gene (6 bases). The CDR3 is 13 residues long. Germline V gene data show CDR1 as SEHNR and CDR2 as FQNEAQ (reference sequence). This chain's CDR3 is CALGDSVSYEQYF. In DNA, the CDR3 is TGTGCACTAGGGGACTCCGTATCCTACGAGCAGTACTTC.

This clone was detected a few times. The V and J genes are TRBV11-2 and TRBJ2-4; the D is unclear. Trimming left V 4 bases short and J 0 bases short, with 13 bases between. Germline V gene sequence: CDR1 SGHAT, CDR2 FQNNGV. CDR3 length: 16 amino acids. CDR3 sequence (DNA): TGTGCCAGCAGCTCCGAGCCGTTCCAAGCCAAAAACATTCAGTACTTC. Amino acid sequence: CASSSEPFQAKNIQYF.

The chain links TRBV6-9 to TRBJ1-5; D is perhaps TRBD1 (5 bases). Trimming removed 8 bases from V and 5 bases from J, with 16 bases in between. The germline V gene has CDR1 MNHGY and CDR2 SVAAGI. The length of the CDR3 is 14 residues. CDR3 bases: TGTGCCAGCTCGTCGCCCAGGGTCGATCAGCCCCAGCATTTT. As protein: CASSSPRVDQPQHF.

The chain recombines TRBV5-1 with TRBJ2-6, with D possibly being TRBD2 (5 bases). The CDR3 runs 16 residues. CDR1 SGHRS and CDR2 YFSETQ come from the germline V gene. The V gene lost 3 bases and the J gene lost 0 bases, with 10 bases spanning the gap. The CDR3: CASSSEATSGANVLTF. The CDR3 DNA follows: TGCGCCAGCAGCTCGGAGGCCACCTCTGGGGCCAACGTCCTGACTTTC.

V is TRBV19 and J is TRBJ1-1; weak D call: TRBD1 (6 bases). The CDR3 is 13 amino acids. With 10 bases removed from V and 0 bases from J, the gap between germline ends came to 12 bases. Germline V gene lookup returns CDR1 LNHDA and CDR2 SQIVND (reference sequence). CDR3 sequence (DNA): TGTGCCATTGCGGGGGGCCTGAACACTGAAGCTTTCTTT. This gives the protein CAIAGGLNTEAFF.

The V call is TRBV25-1, the J call TRBJ1-2; D gene unclear. CDR1 MGHDK and CDR2 SYGVNS come from the germline V gene. V was shortened by 2 bases and J by 4 bases, with 5 bases between the two germline ends. CDR3 size: 12 residues. The CDR3 is CASSEHSYGYTF. DNA for the CDR3: TGTGCCAGCAGTGAACATAGCTATGGCTACACCTTC.

This clone was counted once. V gene TRBV11-2 combines with J gene TRBJ2-1; 10 nucleotides align to TRBD2. Germline CDR1 is SGHAT and CDR2 is FQNNGV. The V and J ends lost 4 bases and 7 bases, in that order; junction bases with no gene match: 7. The CDR3 length is 15 residues. DNA for the CDR3: TGTGCCAGCAGCTCGAGCGGGGGGGTTAGGAATGAGCAGTTCTTC. Translation gives CASSSSGGVRNEQFF.

The rearrangement uses TRBV28 and TRBJ2-1; 10 nucleotides line up with TRBD2. The CDR3 totals 15 residues. CDR1 MDHEN and CDR2 SYDVKM come from the germline V gene. With V trimmed by 6 bases and J by 5 bases, 7 bases remained unmatched. The CDR3 is CASSPAAGGNNEQFF. CDR3 bases: TGTGCCAGCAGCCCGGCAGCGGGGGGGAACAATGAGCAGTTCTTC.

Notes on this clone: At one of its ends the junction is not consistent with the germline gene, which may arise from a read error. The chain uses TRBV7-7 and TRBJ2-5; TRBD1 matches at 9 bases. Germline V lookup: CDR1 SSHAT, CDR2 FNYEAQ (reference sequence). The CDR3 consists of 13 residues. The CDR3 here is CASSGQGKRAQYF. The CDR3 nucleotides are TGTGCTAGCAGCGGACAGGGGAAGCGGGCCCAGTACTTC.

The V gene is TRBV4-1, the J gene TRBJ2-5; 11 bases are shared with TRBD2. V was pared by 1 base and J by 1 base, with 8 bases of the junction left unmatched. Per the germline V gene, CDR1 is MGHRA and CDR2 is YSYEKL. The CDR3 runs to 18 residues. CDR3 sequence (DNA): TGCGCCAGCAGCCAAGGCATAGCGGGGGGGGTGGGCCAAGAGACCCAGTACTTC. Translation gives CASSQGIAGGVGQETQYF.

The chain employs TRBV10-3 and TRBJ2-1; D gene ambiguous. There are 14 residues in the CDR3. With 4 bases removed from V and 1 base from J, the gap between germline ends came to 8 bases. CDR1 is ENHRY, CDR2 SYGVKD, per germline. CDR3 bases: TGTGCCATCAGTGCCTCAACATCCTACAATGAGCAGTTCTTC. Residues: CAISASTSYNEQFF.

The chain links TRBV10-1 to TRBJ2-7; 10 bases are shared with TRBD2. The end of the DNA fits TRBJ2-1 better, so the J call may be wrong. The CDR3 runs 16 residues. From germline, CDR1 is WNHNN and CDR2 SYGVQD (reference sequence). CDR3 DNA: TGCGCCAGCAGCTCCTTGGGACTAGCGCCTTACTTTGAGCAGTTCTTC. It yields the protein CASSSLGLAPYFEQFF.

The rearrangement links TRBV4-1 to TRBJ2-7, with TRBD2 as a possible D gene (5 bases). The CDR3 contains 14 residues. The V and J ends lost 1 base and 7 bases respectively, with 14 bases between them. Germline-derived CDR1 and CDR2 are MGHRA and YSYEKL. The CDR3 protein is CASSQAGNGEEQYF. In nucleotides, the CDR3 is TGCGCCAGCAGCCAAGCGGGGAATGGAGAAGAGCAGTACTTC.

This rearrangement joins TRBV5-1 to TRBJ1-2; the match to TRBD1 covers 8 bases. The germline V gene encodes CDR1 SGHRS and CDR2 YFSETQ. The CDR3 has 15 residues. V lost 0 bases to trimming and J lost 6 bases; unmatched junction nucleotides: 7. CDR3 residues: CASSLAPGGADGYTF. The CDR3 DNA is TGCGCCAGCAGCTTGGCGCCAGGGGGCGCAGATGGCTACACCTTC. Full variable domain (outside the CDR3, taken from reference TRBV5-1 and TRBJ1-2): KAGVTQTPRYLIKTRGQQVTLSCSPISGHRSVSWYQQTPGQGLQFLFEYFSETQRNKGNFPGRFSGRQFSNSRSEMNVSTLELGDSALYLCASSLAPGGADGYTFGSGTRLTVV.

Concerning this clone: The germline gene is not matched at one end of the junction; a read error may be the cause. The J gene is TRBJ1-2, the V gene TRBV7-9, with unresolved D. The CDR3 is 13 amino acids. Germline assignment: CDR1 SEHNR and CDR2 FQNEAQ (reference sequence). The DNA of the CDR3 is TGTGCCAGCAGCTTTTTCGAGGCCGCCCTCACCTTTTTC. Protein: CASSFFEAALTFF.

The J gene is TRBJ2-1, the V gene TRBV25-1; 7 bases line up with TRBD1. V lost 5 bases to trimming and J lost 8 bases; unmatched junction nucleotides: 9. Germline-derived CDR1 and CDR2 are MGHDK and SYGVNS. The CDR3 contains 14 residues. CDR3 protein: CASSNRKGADEQFF. CDR3 coding DNA: TGTGCCAGCAGTAATCGTAAGGGGGCAGATGAGCAGTTCTTC. The full variable domain, in which reference TRBV25-1 and TRBJ2-1 provide the parts outside the CDR3, is EADIYQTPRYLVIGTGKKITLECSQTMGHDKMYWYQQDPGMELHLIHYSYGVNSTEKGDLSSESTVSRIRTEHFPLTLESARPSHTSQYLCASSNRKGADEQFFGPGTRLTVL.

Turning to this clone: Germline and junction disagree at one end, which may indicate a read error. CDR3 sequence (DNA): TGTGCCAGCAGTTATTTGGGCTCTGGGGCCAATGTCCTGACTTTC. Protein product: CASSYLGSGANVLTF. The chain employs TRBV27 and TRBJ2-6; TRBD1 might be the D (5 bases). This CDR3 comprises 15 residues. CDR1 MNHEY and CDR2 SMNVEV come from the germline V gene (reference sequence).

The V and J genes are TRBV2 and TRBJ2-7; D not resolved. The CDR3 runs 13 residues. Trimming removed 6 bases from V and 9 bases from J, with 18 bases in between. CDR1 and CDR2 (germline): SNHLY, FYNNEI. CDR3 region: CASSETASLGQYF. The CDR3 DNA follows: TGTGCCAGCAGCGAGACGGCTTCCCTAGGGCAGTACTTC.

The chain couples TRBV5-1 to TRBJ2-2; a weak D match, TRBD1 (5 bases). With 0 bases removed from V and 4 bases from J, the gap between germline ends came to 7 bases. Germline V gene lookup returns CDR1 SGHRS and CDR2 YFSETQ. The CDR3 contains 14 residues. The CDR3 region has the DNA TGCGCCAGCAGCTTGGGACAGAGCACCGGGGAGCTGTTTTTT. Translating gives CASSLGQSTGELFF.

The gene calls are TRBV28 and TRBJ1-2, with TRBD1 matching 7 bases. The CDR3 contains 12 residues. Germline trimming cut 7 bases from V and 6 bases from J; bases unmatched to any gene: 5. Germline CDR1 reads MDHEN; CDR2 reads SYDVKM. CDR3: CASNKQGNGYTF. CDR3 nucleotides: TGTGCCAGCAACAAACAGGGGAATGGCTACACCTTC.